This T cell receptor beta chain was retrieved from a study of cytomegalovirus exposure and HLA in healthy donors. J was trimmed by 4 bases and V by 5 bases; bases with no gene match: 7. The germline V gene encodes CDR1 LNHDA and CDR2 SQIVND (reference sequence). The CDR3 covers 15 residues. Healthy bone marrow donors formed the donor group. Findings and limits, study-wide: The study labeled fewer than 200 TCR beta chains cytomegalovirus-associated.

In its sample, this clone was seen once. Antigen: not known. PCR employed 60 Vbeta and 13 Jbeta primers. Data came from immunoSEQ multiplex PCR; TCRdb stores just in-frame clones and leaves some out. Of under 170,000 clones listed, 70% to 80% are singletons. This TCR was sampled from a man aged 45 to 65 in good health and CMV-seropositive. The chain uses TRBV19 and TRBJ1-1; TRBD1 matches 10 bases. Sequenced material: PBMCs. CDR3 nucleotides: TGTGCCAGTAGTGCCTTGACAGGGGGCATCACTGAAGCTTTCTTT. Encoded protein: CASSALTGGITEAFF.